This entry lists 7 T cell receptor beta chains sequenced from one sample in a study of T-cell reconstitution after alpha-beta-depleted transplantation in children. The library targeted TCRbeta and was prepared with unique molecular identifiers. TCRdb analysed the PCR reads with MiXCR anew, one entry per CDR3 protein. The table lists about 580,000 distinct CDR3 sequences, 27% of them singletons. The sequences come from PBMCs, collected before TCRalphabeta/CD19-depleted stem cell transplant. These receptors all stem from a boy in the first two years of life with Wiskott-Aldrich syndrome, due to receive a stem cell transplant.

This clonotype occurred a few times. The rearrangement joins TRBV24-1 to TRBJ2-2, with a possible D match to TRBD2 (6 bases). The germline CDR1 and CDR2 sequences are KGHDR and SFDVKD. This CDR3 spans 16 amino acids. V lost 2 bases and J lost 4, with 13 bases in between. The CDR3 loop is CATSDSALATTGELFF. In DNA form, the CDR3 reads TGTGCCACCAGTGATTCGGCGCTAGCGACCACCGGGGAGCTGTTTTTT.

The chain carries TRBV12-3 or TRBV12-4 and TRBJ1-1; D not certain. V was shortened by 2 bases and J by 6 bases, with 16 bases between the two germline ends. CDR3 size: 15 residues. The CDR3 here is CASSLNGQFIAEAFF. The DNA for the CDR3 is TGTGCCAGCAGTTTAAATGGTCAGTTTATCGCTGAAGCTTTCTTT.

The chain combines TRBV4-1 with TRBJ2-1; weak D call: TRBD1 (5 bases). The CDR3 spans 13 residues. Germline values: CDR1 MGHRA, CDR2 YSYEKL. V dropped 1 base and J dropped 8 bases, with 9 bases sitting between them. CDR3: CASSQGGRDEQFF. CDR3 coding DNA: TGCGCCAGCAGCCAAGGGGGCCGCGATGAGCAGTTCTTC.

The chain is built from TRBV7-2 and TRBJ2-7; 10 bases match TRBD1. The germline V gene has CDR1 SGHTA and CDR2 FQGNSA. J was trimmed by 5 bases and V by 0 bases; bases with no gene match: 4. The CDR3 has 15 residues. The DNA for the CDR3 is TGTGCCAGCAGCTTAGCCCCCGGGACAGGGGACGAGCAGTACTTC. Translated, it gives CASSLAPGTGDEQYF.

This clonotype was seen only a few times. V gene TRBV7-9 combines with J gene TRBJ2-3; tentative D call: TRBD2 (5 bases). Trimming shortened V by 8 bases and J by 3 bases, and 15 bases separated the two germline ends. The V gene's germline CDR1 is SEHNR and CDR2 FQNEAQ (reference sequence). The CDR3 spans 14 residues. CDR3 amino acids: CASYEEVYTDTQYF. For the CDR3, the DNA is TGTGCCAGCTATGAGGAGGTTTATACAGATACGCAGTATTTT.

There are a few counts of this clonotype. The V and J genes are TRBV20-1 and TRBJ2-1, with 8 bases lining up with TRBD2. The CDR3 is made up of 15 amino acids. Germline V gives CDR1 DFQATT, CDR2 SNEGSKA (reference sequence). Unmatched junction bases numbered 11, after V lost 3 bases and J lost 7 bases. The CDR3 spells CSASKRGGGLNEQFF. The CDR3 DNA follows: TGCAGTGCTAGCAAACGGGGGGGCGGCTTGAATGAGCAGTTCTTC.

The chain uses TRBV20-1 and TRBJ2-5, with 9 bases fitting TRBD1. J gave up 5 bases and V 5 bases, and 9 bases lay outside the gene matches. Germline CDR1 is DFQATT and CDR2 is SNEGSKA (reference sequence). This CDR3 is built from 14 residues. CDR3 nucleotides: TGCAGTGCTCCGGTCAACAGGGGGCAGGAGACCCAGTACTTC. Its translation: CSAPVNRGQETQYF.